The 12 T cell receptor beta chains in this list originate from one sample, sequenced in a study of T cell responses to AZD1222 COVID-19 vaccine. Some clones are missing from TCRdb's copy, which holds only in-frame ones; the method was immunoSEQ multiplex PCR. The sample carries some 94,000 clones, 70% to 90% recorded once. The specimen comprised peripheral blood, sampled on day 0 of AZD1222 vaccination. The receptor source for this set is an adult in good health.

The V and J genes are TRBV10-1 and TRBJ2-1, with TRBD1 identical over 7 bases. The germline V gene encodes CDR1 WNHNN and CDR2 SYGVQD (reference sequence). The V segment lost 0 bases and the J segment 1 base; nucleotides outside the gene matches: 3. This CDR3 comprises 16 residues. CDR3 region: CASSESPGGSYNEQFF. The CDR3 coding sequence is TGCGCCAGCAGTGAGTCCCCAGGGGGTTCCTACAATGAGCAGTTCTTC.

The chain has TRBV10-3 and TRBJ2-2; 8 bases match TRBD1. V was pared by 7 bases and J by 4 bases, with 5 bases of the junction left unmatched. Germline CDR1 and CDR2: ENHRY and SYGVKD. The CDR3 sequence is 14 residues long. The DNA for the CDR3 is TGTGCCATCAAGGAAACAGGGGGCACCGGGGAGCTGTTTTTT. Protein: CAIKETGGTGELFF.

The CDR3 is CASSERTSGGRETQYF. The DNA for the CDR3 is TGTGCCAGCAGTGAAAGAACTAGCGGGGGCCGGGAGACCCAGTACTTC. The rearrangement joins TRBV2 to TRBJ2-5; 11 positions match TRBD2. This CDR3 region has 16 residues. The germline V gene has CDR1 SNHLY and CDR2 FYNNEI. V trimming: 2 bases; J trimming: 5 bases; junction bases outside the gene matches: 7. The full variable domain, rest sourced from reference TRBV2 and TRBJ2-5, is EPEVTQTPSHQVTQMGQEVILRCVPISNHLYFYWYRQILGQKVEFLVSFYNNEISEKSEIFDDQFSVERPDGSNFTLKIRSTKLEDSAMYFCASSERTSGGRETQYFGPGTRLLVL.

The genes are TRBV9 and TRBJ2-3; the match to TRBD1 covers 9 bases. The CDR3 has 17 amino acids. Germline trimming cut 0 bases from V and 5 bases from J; bases unmatched to any gene: 10. Germline-derived CDR1 and CDR2 are SGDLS and YYNGEE. As DNA, the CDR3 is TGTGCCAGCAGCGTAGTAGGGACAGGGTCTTACCGAGATACGCAGTATTTT. As protein: CASSVVGTGSYRDTQYF.

V is TRBV23-1 and J is TRBJ1-1; 10 bases are shared with TRBD1. TRBV23-1 is known as an ORF, though its function is uncertain. With V trimmed by 1 base and J by 0 bases, 14 bases remained unmatched. The CDR3 consists of 20 residues. The CDR3 here is CASSQWVVAGTGAMNTEAFF. In nucleotides, the CDR3 is TGCGCCAGCAGTCAATGGGTAGTCGCAGGGACAGGGGCCATGAACACTGAAGCTTTCTTT.

The rearrangement links TRBV19 to TRBJ1-2; D ambiguous. Germline assignment: CDR1 LNHDA and CDR2 SQIVND (reference sequence). Trimming stripped 6 bases from V and 3 bases from J, with 11 bases between. This CDR3 has 13 residues. The DNA for the CDR3 is TGTGCCAGTAGCGAGCCGGGTGACTATGGCTACACCTTC. It specifies CASSEPGDYGYTF.

The chain is built from TRBV20-1 and TRBJ1-1, with 7 bases lining up with TRBD1. Per the germline V gene, CDR1 is DFQATT and CDR2 is SNEGSKA (reference sequence). The ends lost 5 bases at V and 11 bases at J; junction bases unmatched: 8. The CDR3 length is 11 residues. The DNA of the CDR3 is TGCAGTGCTGGGGAGGGGGCGCTGGCTTTCTTT. Protein sequence: CSAGEGALAFF.

This rearrangement joins TRBV25-1 to TRBJ1-1, with TRBD1 matching over 10 bases. The CDR3 covers 15 residues. The J segment lost 5 bases and the V segment lost 1 base, leaving 4 bases of the junction unmatched. Germline V CDR1 and CDR2: MGHDK, SYGVNS. CDR3 in DNA: TGTGCCAGCAGTGAATCTAGGACAGGGGGAACTGAAGCTTTCTTT. Translation gives CASSESRTGGTEAFF.

J is TRBJ1-6 and V is TRBV4-2; no firm D call. The CDR3 is 14 amino acids. The ends were cut back, 3 bases at V and 8 bases at J, with 11 bases in the middle. Germline-derived CDR1 and CDR2 are LGHNA and YNFKEQ. CDR3 nucleotide sequence: TGTGCCAGCAGCCATCTAGGACCCGATTCACCCCTCCACTTT. It codes for CASSHLGPDSPLHF.

This clone appeared once. The chain recombines TRBV29-1 with TRBJ2-3; 8 bases agree with TRBD2. Germline V gene sequence: CDR1 SQVTM, CDR2 ANQGSEA. The V segment lost 7 bases and the J segment 2 bases; nucleotides outside the gene matches: 11. This CDR3 region has 15 residues. The CDR3 DNA reads TGCAGCGCGCCCCCCCCAGCGGGAGACACAGATACGCAGTATTTT. Translating gives CSAPPPAGDTDTQYF.

The rearrangement joins TRBV27 to TRBJ2-2, with D perhaps matching TRBD1 (7 bases). The CDR3 sequence is 16 residues long. Germline V gives CDR1 MNHEY, CDR2 SMNVEV (reference sequence). V was clipped by 5 bases and J by 6 bases, with 19 bases between them. CDR3 residues: CASSIVGGRGAGELFF. In DNA, the CDR3 is TGTGCCAGCAGTATCGTCGGGGGCAGGGGGGCCGGGGAGCTGTTTTTT.

V gene TRBV27 combines with J gene TRBJ2-7, with 9 bases aligning to TRBD1. Trimming took 6 bases from V and 3 from J; bases not matched to a gene: 6. Germline V lookup: CDR1 MNHEY, CDR2 SMNVEV (reference sequence). The CDR3 extends over 14 amino acids. The DNA for the CDR3 is TGTGCCAGCAGAAGACCGGGACAGGGCTACGAGCAGTACTTC. Its protein is CASRRPGQGYEQYF.